Listed here are 19 T cell receptor beta chains from one sample, sequenced in a study of early T cells in non-severe SARS-CoV-2 infection. One entry per CDR3 protein results from TCRdb running MiXCR on the 5' RACE reads. The sample lists tens of thousands of distinct CDR3 sequences, 8.7% seen once, with almost 4% in the top ten. The material sequenced was whole blood, taken at baseline. These receptors came from an adult who was a healthcare worker with PCR-confirmed SARS-CoV-2 infection or an uninfected control (not recorded which).

This clonotype was counted ten times or more. This rearrangement joins TRBV20-1 to TRBJ1-6; D is ambiguous. The V end lost 6 bases, the J end lost 0 bases, and 15 bases lay between the germline ends. In germline, CDR1 is DFQATT, CDR2 SNEGSKA (reference sequence). The CDR3 length is 16 residues. In DNA form, the CDR3 reads TGCAGTGCCCGACTGGCATATAGCTCCTATAATTCACCCCTCCACTTT. Translating it yields CSARLAYSSYNSPLHF.

The chain couples TRBV3-1 to TRBJ1-2; D possibly corresponds to TRBD1 (5 bases). CDR1 is LGHDT and CDR2 is YNNKEL in the germline V gene (reference sequence). This CDR3 is 12 amino acids long. The CDR3: CAVSGANYGYTF. In nucleotides, the CDR3 is TGTGCAGTGAGTGGGGCCAACTATGGCTACACCTTC.

In this sample, this clonotype turned up once. This could be a read error, since a much larger clone is one nucleotide away. The chain carries TRBV19 and TRBJ2-7; no reliable D call. The V end lost 5 bases, the J end lost 5 bases, and 13 bases lay between the germline ends. This CDR3 is 13 amino acids long. The V gene's germline CDR1 is LNHDA and CDR2 SQIVND (reference sequence). The DNA for the CDR3 is TGTGCCAGTAGTGTGGGCAGAAAGCACGAGCAGTACTTC. As protein: CASSVGRKHEQYF.

The CDR3 loop is CASSLGGAYGYTF. In nucleotides, the CDR3 is TGTGCCAGCAGTTTAGGCGGCGCTTATGGCTACACCTTC. The V gene is TRBV12-3 or TRBV12-4, the J gene TRBJ1-2; no clear D. Trimming removed 1 base from V and 5 bases from J, with 8 bases in between. This CDR3 is built from 13 residues.

The genes are TRBV9 and TRBJ2-7; D unresolved. This CDR3 is 14 amino acids long. CDR1 is SGDLS, CDR2 YYNGEE, per germline. Trimming removed 3 bases at V and 2 bases at J, with 12 bases between. The CDR3 protein is CASSDGGDTYEQYF. The CDR3 DNA reads as TGTGCCAGCAGCGATGGCGGCGATACCTACGAGCAGTACTTC.

The rearrangement joins TRBV7-3 to TRBJ2-2, with D unresolved. The CDR3 runs 13 residues. Germline values: CDR1 SGHTA, CDR2 FQGTGA. Trimming shortened V by 5 bases and J by 1 base, and 5 bases separated the two germline ends. The CDR3 protein is CASSTQNTGELFF. The CDR3 region has the DNA TGTGCCAGCAGCACCCAGAACACCGGGGAGCTGTTTTTT.

A few counts support this clonotype. The CDR3 DNA reads TGCAGTGCTAGAACCAGGTTACAAGAGACCCAGTACTTC. It specifies CSARTRLQETQYF. This chain links TRBV20-1 with TRBJ2-5; D unresolved. The V end lost 2 bases, the J end lost 2 bases, and 9 bases lay between the germline ends. The germline V gene encodes CDR1 DFQATT and CDR2 SNEGSKA (reference sequence). The CDR3 sequence is 13 residues long.

This clonotype occurred many times. J is TRBJ2-2 and V is TRBV7-3; D unresolved. CDR1 is SGHTA and CDR2 is FQGTGA in the germline V gene. Trimming pared 1 base from V and 4 bases from J, leaving 4 bases between. The CDR3 spans 13 residues. Written as DNA, the CDR3 is TGTGCCAGCAGCTTAATGGGCACCGGGGAGCTGTTTTTT. Amino acid sequence: CASSLMGTGELFF.

This clonotype was seen repeatedly, ten times or more. This chain uses TRBV5-4 with TRBJ1-2; a possible D gene is TRBD1 (6 bases). Germline loops: CDR1 SGHNT, CDR2 YYREEE (reference sequence). The V and J ends lost 0 bases and 3 bases respectively, with 6 bases between them. There are 13 residues in the CDR3. Written as DNA, the CDR3 is TGTGCCAGCAGCTTGGACAGGGACTATGGCTACACCTTC. This encodes CASSLDRDYGYTF.

This clonotype has a count of ten or more. This sequence joins TRBV4-2 and TRBJ2-7, with 7 bases fitting TRBD2. Trimming at V came to 3 bases and at J to 0 bases, leaving 5 bases not matched to a gene. Germline V gene data show CDR1 as LGHNA and CDR2 as YNFKEQ. This CDR3 region has 15 residues. CDR3 in amino acids: CASSQDRGDSYEQYF. The CDR3 nucleotides are TGTGCCAGCAGCCAGGACCGGGGGGACTCCTACGAGCAGTACTTC.

This clonotype was detected ten times or more. The CDR3 is CASSSRTSGRAYEQFF. As DNA, the CDR3 is TGTGCCAGCAGTTCCCGGACTAGCGGGAGGGCTTATGAGCAGTTCTTC. The chain recombines TRBV27 with TRBJ2-1, with 15 bases lining up with TRBD2. This CDR3 region has 16 residues. Trimming removed 4 bases from V and 8 bases from J; junction bases left unmatched: 6. CDR1 and CDR2 from the germline V gene are MNHEY and SMNVEV (reference sequence).

The V and J genes are TRBV6-1 and TRBJ1-3; D is unclear. The CDR3 extends over 16 amino acids. Per the germline V gene, CDR1 is MNHNS and CDR2 is SASEGT. V dropped 5 bases and J dropped 0 bases, with 14 bases sitting between them. The CDR3 DNA sequence: TGTGCCAGCAGTAAGGATTTCTCGAGCTCTGGAAACACCATATATTTT. It translates to CASSKDFSSSGNTIYF.

A few counts support this clonotype. The chain is built from TRBV24-1 and TRBJ2-5, with TRBD2 as a possible D gene (6 bases). This CDR3 has 13 amino acids. Trimming took 12 bases from V and 2 from J, leaving 15 bases between them. Germline lookup yields CDR1 KGHDR and CDR2 SFDVKD. The CDR3 DNA is TGTGCCTCCGCCGGGACTCCACAAGAGACCCAGTACTTC. Protein: CASAGTPQETQYF.

This clonotype was seen ten or more times. The chain links TRBV7-9 to TRBJ2-7, with TRBD1 matching over 8 bases. The ends lost 6 bases at V and 3 bases at J; junction bases unmatched: 7. Germline V gene data show CDR1 as SEHNR and CDR2 as FQNEAQ (reference sequence). The CDR3 consists of 14 residues. The CDR3 DNA is TGTGCCAGCAGTTCCGGGACAGGTGTCTACGAGCAGTACTTC. This encodes CASSSGTGVYEQYF.

The rearrangement links TRBV4-1 to TRBJ2-3, with D tentatively TRBD2 (6 bases). This CDR3 has 15 amino acids. Per the germline V gene, CDR1 is MGHRA and CDR2 is YSYEKL. Trimming took off 4 bases at V and 7 bases at J, with 18 bases between the two ends. The CDR3 is CASSLFGDGSNTQYF. The DNA of the CDR3 is TGCGCCAGCAGCCTCTTCGGTGACGGGAGTAATACGCAGTATTTT.

The table lists this clonotype with many counts. The rearrangement joins TRBV2 to TRBJ2-1; 9 bases are shared with TRBD2. With 4 bases clipped from V and 7 bases from J, the junction kept 8 bases outside the gene matches. CDR1 is SNHLY and CDR2 is FYNNEI in the germline V gene. The CDR3 extends over 15 amino acids. CDR3 amino acids: CASSVAGGRVNEQFF. CDR3 nucleotides: TGTGCCAGCAGTGTTGCGGGAGGGCGAGTGAATGAGCAGTTCTTC. The complete variable domain, with remaining parts taken from reference TRBV2 and TRBJ2-1, reads EPEVTQTPSHQVTQMGQEVILRCVPISNHLYFYWYRQILGQKVEFLVSFYNNEISEKSEIFDDQFSVERPDGSNFTLKIRSTKLEDSAMYFCASSVAGGRVNEQFFGPGTRLTVL.

This clonotype was counted between two and nine times. The V gene is TRBV7-9, the J gene TRBJ2-5, with unresolved D. Per germline, CDR1 SEHNR and CDR2 FQNEAQ (reference sequence). V lost 2 bases, J lost 2 bases, and 6 bases lay in between. This CDR3 has 13 residues. CDR3 DNA: TGTGCCAGCAGCTTATACCAGCAAGAGACCCAGTACTTC. Amino acids: CASSLYQQETQYF.

This clonotype was counted many times. The V call is TRBV3-1, the J call TRBJ1-2, with D maybe TRBD1 (6 bases). Trimming removed 4 bases from V and 4 bases from J, with 13 bases in between. The CDR3 contains 14 residues. Per the germline V gene, CDR1 is LGHDT and CDR2 is YNNKEL (reference sequence). The CDR3 spells CASSPRGDIYGYTF. CDR3 sequence (DNA): TGTGCCAGCAGCCCCCGAGGGGACATCTATGGCTACACCTTC.

To note about this clonotype: The junction does not match germline at one end; this may be a read error. The chain uses TRBV7-7 and TRBJ2-1; D ambiguous. This CDR3 contains 14 residues. Germline CDR1 reads SSHAT; CDR2 reads FNYEAQ (reference sequence). The CDR3 DNA sequence: TGTGCTAGCAGCTTCGGGTACAAGGTAGCCCAGCAGTTCTTC. This sequence encodes CASSFGYKVAQQFF.